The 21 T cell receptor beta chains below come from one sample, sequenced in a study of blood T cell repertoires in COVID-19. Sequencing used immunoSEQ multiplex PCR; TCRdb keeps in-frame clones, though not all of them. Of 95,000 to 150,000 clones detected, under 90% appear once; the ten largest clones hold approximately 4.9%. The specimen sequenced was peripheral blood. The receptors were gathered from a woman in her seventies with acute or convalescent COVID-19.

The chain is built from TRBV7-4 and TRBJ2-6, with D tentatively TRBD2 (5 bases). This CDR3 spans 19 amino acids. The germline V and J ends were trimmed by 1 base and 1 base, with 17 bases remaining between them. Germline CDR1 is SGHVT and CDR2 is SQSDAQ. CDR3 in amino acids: CASSLGYGVLVSGANVLTF. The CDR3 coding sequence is TGTGCCAGCAGCTTAGGTTACGGGGTCCTGGTGTCTGGGGCCAACGTCCTGACTTTC.

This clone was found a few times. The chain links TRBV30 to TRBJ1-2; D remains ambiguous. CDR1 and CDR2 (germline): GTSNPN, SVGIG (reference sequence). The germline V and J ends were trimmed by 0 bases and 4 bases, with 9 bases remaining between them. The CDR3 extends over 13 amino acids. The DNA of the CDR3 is TGTGCCTGGAGTGTTGGGCCTACCTATGGCTACACCTTC. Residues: CAWSVGPTYGYTF.

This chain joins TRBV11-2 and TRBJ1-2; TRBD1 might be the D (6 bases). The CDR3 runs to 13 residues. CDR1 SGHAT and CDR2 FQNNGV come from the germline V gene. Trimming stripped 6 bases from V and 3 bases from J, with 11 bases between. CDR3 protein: CASRGAAYYGYTF. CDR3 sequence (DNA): TGTGCCAGCAGGGGGGCAGCCTACTATGGCTACACCTTC.

The CDR3 here is CASSMPGGVSPLHF. CDR3 DNA sequence: TGTGCCAGTAGTATGCCAGGGGGCGTTTCACCCCTCCACTTT. This chain connects TRBV19 to TRBJ1-6, with TRBD1 matching 8 bases. The CDR3 has 14 amino acids. J lost 9 bases, V lost 3 bases, and 4 bases had no gene match. Germline V lookup: CDR1 LNHDA, CDR2 SQIVND (reference sequence). Together with reference TRBV19 and TRBJ1-6, the CDR3 gives the full variable domain: DGGITQSPKYLFRKEGQNVTLSCEQNLNHDAMYWYRQDPGQGLRLIYYSQIVNDFQKGDIAEGYSVSREKKESFPLTVTSAQKNPTAFYLCASSMPGGVSPLHFGNGTRLTVT.

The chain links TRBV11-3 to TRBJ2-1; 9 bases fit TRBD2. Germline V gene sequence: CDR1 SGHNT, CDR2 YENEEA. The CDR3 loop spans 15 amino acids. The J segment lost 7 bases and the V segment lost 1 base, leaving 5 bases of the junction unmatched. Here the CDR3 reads CASSLGGLAGNEQFF. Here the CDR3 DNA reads TGTGCCAGCAGCTTAGGCGGGCTAGCGGGGAATGAGCAGTTCTTC.

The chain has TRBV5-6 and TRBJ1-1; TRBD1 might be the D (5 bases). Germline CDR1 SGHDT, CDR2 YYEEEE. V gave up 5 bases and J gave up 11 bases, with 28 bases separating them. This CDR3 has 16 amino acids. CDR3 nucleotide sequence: TGTGCCAGCAGTTCACCCCACGAGGGGAGTCGAGGAGGGGCTTTCTTT. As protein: CASSSPHEGSRGGAFF.

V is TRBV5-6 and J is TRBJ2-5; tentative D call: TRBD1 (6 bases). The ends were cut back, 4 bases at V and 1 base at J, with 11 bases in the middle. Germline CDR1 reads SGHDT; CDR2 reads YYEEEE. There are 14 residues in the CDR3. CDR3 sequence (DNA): TGTGCCAGCAGCACAGGGTTTGGCCAAGAGACCCAGTACTTC. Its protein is CASSTGFGQETQYF.

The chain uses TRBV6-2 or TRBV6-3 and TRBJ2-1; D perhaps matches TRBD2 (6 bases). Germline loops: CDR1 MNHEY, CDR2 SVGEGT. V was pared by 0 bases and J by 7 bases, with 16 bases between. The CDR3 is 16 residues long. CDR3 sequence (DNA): TGTGCCAGCAGTTACTCTGTGGGACTGGGATTGAATGAGCAGTTCTTC. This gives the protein CASSYSVGLGLNEQFF.

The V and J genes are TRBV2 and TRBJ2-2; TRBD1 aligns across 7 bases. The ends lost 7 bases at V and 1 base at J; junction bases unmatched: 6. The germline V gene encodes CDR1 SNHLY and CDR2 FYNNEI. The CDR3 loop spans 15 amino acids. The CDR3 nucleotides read TGTGCCAGCACCCCCGGGACAGTGAACACCGGGGAGCTGTTTTTT. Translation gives CASTPGTVNTGELFF.

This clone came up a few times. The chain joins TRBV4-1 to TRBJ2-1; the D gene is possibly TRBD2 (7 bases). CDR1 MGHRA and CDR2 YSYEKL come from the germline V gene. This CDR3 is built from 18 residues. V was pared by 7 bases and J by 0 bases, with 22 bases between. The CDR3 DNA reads TGCGCCAGCACCAGATTGGGGGGGCGGGGGAGCTCCTACAATGAGCAGTTCTTC. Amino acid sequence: CASTRLGGRGSSYNEQFF.

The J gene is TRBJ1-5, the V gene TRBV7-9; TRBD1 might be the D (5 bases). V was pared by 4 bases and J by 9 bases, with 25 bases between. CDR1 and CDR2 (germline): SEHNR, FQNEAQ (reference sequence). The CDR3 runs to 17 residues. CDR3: CASSSAGVGSIGSPQHF. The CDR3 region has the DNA TGTGCCAGCAGCTCCGCGGGGGTGGGGTCCATTGGGTCGCCCCAGCATTTT.

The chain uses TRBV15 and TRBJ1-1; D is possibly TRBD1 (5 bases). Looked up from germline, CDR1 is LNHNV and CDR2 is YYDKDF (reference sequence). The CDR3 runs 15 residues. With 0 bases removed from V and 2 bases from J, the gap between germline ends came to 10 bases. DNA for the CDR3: TGTGCCACCAGCAGAGAAGTGGGGACTAACACTGAAGCTTTCTTT. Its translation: CATSREVGTNTEAFF.

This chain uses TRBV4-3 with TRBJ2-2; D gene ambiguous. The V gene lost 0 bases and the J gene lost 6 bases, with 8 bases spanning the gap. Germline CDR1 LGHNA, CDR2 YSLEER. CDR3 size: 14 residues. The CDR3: CASSQDTTPGELFF. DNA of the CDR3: TGCGCCAGCAGCCAAGATACGACTCCCGGGGAGCTGTTTTTT.

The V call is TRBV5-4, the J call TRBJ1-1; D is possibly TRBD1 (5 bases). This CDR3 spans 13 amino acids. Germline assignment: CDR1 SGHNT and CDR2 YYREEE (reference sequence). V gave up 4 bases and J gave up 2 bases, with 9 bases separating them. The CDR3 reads CASSLDSNTEAFF. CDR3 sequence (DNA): TGTGCCAGCAGCCTTGACAGCAACACTGAAGCTTTCTTT.

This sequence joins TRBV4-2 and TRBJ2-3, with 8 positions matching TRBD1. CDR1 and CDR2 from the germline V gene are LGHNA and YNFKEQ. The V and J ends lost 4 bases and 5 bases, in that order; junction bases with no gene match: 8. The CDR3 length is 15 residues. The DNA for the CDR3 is TGTGCCAGCAGCCTACGACAGGGGAAAGAAGATACGCAGTATTTT. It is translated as CASSLRQGKEDTQYF.

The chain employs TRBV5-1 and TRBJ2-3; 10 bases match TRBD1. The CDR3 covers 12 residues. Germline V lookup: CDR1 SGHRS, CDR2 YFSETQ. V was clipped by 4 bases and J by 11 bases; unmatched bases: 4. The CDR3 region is CASSPGQGGQYF. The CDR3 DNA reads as TGCGCCAGCAGCCCAGGACAGGGGGGGCAGTATTTT.

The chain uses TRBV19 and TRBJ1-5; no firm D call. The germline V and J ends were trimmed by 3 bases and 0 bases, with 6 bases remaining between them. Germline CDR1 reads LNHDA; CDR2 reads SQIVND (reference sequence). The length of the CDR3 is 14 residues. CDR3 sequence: CASSIGYSNQPQHF. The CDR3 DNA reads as TGTGCCAGTAGTATCGGGTATAGCAATCAGCCCCAGCATTTT. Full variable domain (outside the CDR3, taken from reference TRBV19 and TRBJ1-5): DGGITQSPKYLFRKEGQNVTLSCEQNLNHDAMYWYRQDPGQGLRLIYYSQIVNDFQKGDIAEGYSVSREKKESFPLTVTSAQKNPTAFYLCASSIGYSNQPQHFGDGTRLSIL.

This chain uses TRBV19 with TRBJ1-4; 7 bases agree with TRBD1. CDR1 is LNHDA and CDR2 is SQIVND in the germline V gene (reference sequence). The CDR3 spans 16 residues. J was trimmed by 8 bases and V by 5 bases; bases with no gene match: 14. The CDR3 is CASSRKTGVNEEKLFF. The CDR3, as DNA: TGTGCCAGTAGTCGAAAAACAGGGGTTAACGAGGAAAAACTGTTTTTT. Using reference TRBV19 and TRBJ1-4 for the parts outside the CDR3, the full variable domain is DGGITQSPKYLFRKEGQNVTLSCEQNLNHDAMYWYRQDPGQGLRLIYYSQIVNDFQKGDIAEGYSVSREKKESFPLTVTSAQKNPTAFYLCASSRKTGVNEEKLFFGSGTQLSVL.

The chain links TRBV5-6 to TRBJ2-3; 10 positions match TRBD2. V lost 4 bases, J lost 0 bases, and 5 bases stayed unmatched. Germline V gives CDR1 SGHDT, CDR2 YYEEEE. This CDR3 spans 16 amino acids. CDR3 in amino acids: CASSPTSGLSTDTQYF. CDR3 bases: TGTGCCAGCAGCCCGACTAGCGGGCTAAGCACAGATACGCAGTATTTT.

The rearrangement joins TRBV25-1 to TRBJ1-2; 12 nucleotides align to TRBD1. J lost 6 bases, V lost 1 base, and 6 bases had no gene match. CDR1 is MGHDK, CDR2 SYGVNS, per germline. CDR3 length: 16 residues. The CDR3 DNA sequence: TGTGCCAGCAGTGAATCGCCGGGACAGGGGGCAGATGGCTACACCTTC. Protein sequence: CASSESPGQGADGYTF.

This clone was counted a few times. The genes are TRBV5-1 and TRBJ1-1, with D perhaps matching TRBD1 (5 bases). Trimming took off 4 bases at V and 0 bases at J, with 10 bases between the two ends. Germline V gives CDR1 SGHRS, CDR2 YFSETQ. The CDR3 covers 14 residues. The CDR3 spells CASSDSFMNTEAFF. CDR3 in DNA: TGCGCCAGCAGCGACAGTTTCATGAACACTGAAGCTTTCTTT.